These 25 T cell receptor beta chains were sequenced from one sample in a study of regulatory T cells in long-lasting Graves disease. The TCR beta library used iRepertoire HTBI primers with Arm-PCR amplification of CDR3. TCRdb analysed the multiplex PCR reads with MiXCR anew, one entry per CDR3 protein. The profile shows 200,000 to 250,000 distinct CDR3 sequences, just over 20% of them singletons. Time point: newly diagnosed GD, antithyroid drugs for less than 3 months. The TCR library was made from RNA extracted from PBMCs. The sequencing here drew on peripheral blood mononuclear cells (PBMCs), taken at new diagnosis, from a patient treated with antithyroid drugs. The source is a female donor with Graves disease.

The chain recombines TRBV6-4 with TRBJ1-4; TRBD1 might be the D (6 bases). Germline V gene data show CDR1 as MRHNA and CDR2 as SNTAGT. The length of the CDR3 is 15 residues. The ends were cut back, 6 bases at V and 0 bases at J, with 11 bases in the middle. The DNA of the CDR3 is TGTGCCAGCAGACGACAGGATGCAACTAATGAAAAACTGTTTTTT. The encoded protein is CASRRQDATNEKLFF.

This clonotype appeared many times. V is TRBV30 and J is TRBJ1-6; D remains unclear. CDR1 GTSNPN and CDR2 SVGIG come from the germline V gene (reference sequence). The CDR3 consists of 17 residues. The V end lost 0 bases, the J end lost 7 bases, and 19 bases lay between the germline ends. The DNA for the CDR3 is TGTGCCTGGAGTGTACGGTTATCGGCGAACGGCAATTCACCCCTCCACTTT. Protein sequence: CAWSVRLSANGNSPLHF.

With respect to this clonotype: A single base separates this from a much larger clone, so it may be a read error. This sequence joins TRBV29-1 and TRBJ1-1; D gene unclear. From germline, CDR1 is SQVTM and CDR2 ANQGSEA. The CDR3 is 13 residues long. V gave up 3 bases and J gave up 8 bases, with 16 bases separating them. Here the CDR3 reads CSVEGSETGEAFF. The CDR3 region has the DNA TGCAGCGTTGAGGGTTCGGAGACCGGGGAAGCTTTCTTT.

The rearrangement joins TRBV6-1 to TRBJ1-6, with D hard to call. V shed 4 bases and J shed 8 bases, with 6 bases lying between them. This CDR3 is built from 12 residues. Germline lookup yields CDR1 MNHNS and CDR2 SASEGT. CDR3 residues: CASSGTDSPLHF. In DNA, the CDR3 is TGTGCCAGCAGTGGAACCGATTCACCCCTCCACTTT.

This clonotype was seen at least ten times. The chain employs TRBV7-2 and TRBJ2-1; 12 nucleotides agree with TRBD2. The CDR3 length is 17 residues. Germline V gene sequence: CDR1 SGHTA, CDR2 FQGNSA. Losses at the gene ends were 1 base for V and 7 bases for J; bases not matched to a gene: 8. CDR3 coding DNA: TGTGCCAGCAGCTTAGGGGCTTTGACTAGCGGGGGAAATGAGCAGTTCTTC. Translated: CASSLGALTSGGNEQFF. Full variable domain (outside the CDR3, taken from reference TRBV7-2 and TRBJ2-1): GAGVSQSPSNKVTEKGKDVELRCDPISGHTALYWYRQSLGQGLEFLIYFQGNSAPDKSGLPSDRFSAERTGGSVSTLTIQRTQQEDSAVYLCASSLGALTSGGNEQFFGPGTRLTVL.

The chain couples TRBV20-1 to TRBJ2-5; 9 bases align to TRBD1. With V trimmed by 4 bases and J by 5 bases, 11 bases remained unmatched. This CDR3 contains 15 residues. The germline CDR1 and CDR2 sequences are DFQATT and SNEGSKA (reference sequence). The CDR3 sequence: CSAKGQGRGSETQYF. In nucleotides, the CDR3 is TGCAGTGCTAAAGGACAGGGGAGGGGATCGGAGACCCAGTACTTC.

This clonotype has only one observation. The rearrangement joins TRBV29-1 to TRBJ2-3, with TRBD2 matching 8 bases. The ends lost 7 bases at V and 0 bases at J; junction bases unmatched: 6. CDR3 length: 14 amino acids. Germline CDR1 is SQVTM and CDR2 is ANQGSEA. This chain's CDR3 is CSGQIAGSTDTQYF. DNA for the CDR3: TGCAGCGGCCAAATAGCGGGAAGCACAGATACGCAGTATTTT.

This clonotype has a single count. This chain links TRBV18 with TRBJ1-1; TRBD1 is a possible D gene (5 bases). The germline V gene encodes CDR1 KGHSH and CDR2 LQKENI. The CDR3 extends over 12 amino acids. Trimming cost V 8 bases and J 4 bases, with 11 bases left between them. CDR3 loop: CASPTAATEAFF. The CDR3 nucleotides are TGTGCCAGCCCGACAGCGGCCACTGAAGCTTTCTTT. Supplemented by reference TRBV18 and TRBJ1-1, the full variable domain reads NAGVMQNPRHLVRRRGQEARLRCSPMKGHSHVYWYRQLPEEGLKFMVYLQKENIIDESGMPKERFSAEFPKEGPSILRIQQVVRGDSAAYFCASPTAATEAFFGQGTRLTVV.

The rearrangement joins TRBV19 to TRBJ2-1, with TRBD2 matching 9 bases. Germline-derived CDR1 and CDR2 are LNHDA and SQIVND (reference sequence). Germline trimming cut 6 bases from V and 8 bases from J; bases unmatched to any gene: 8. The CDR3 has 14 amino acids. Here the CDR3 reads CASSPAGGLDEQFF. The CDR3 DNA reads as TGTGCCAGTAGCCCCGCGGGAGGGCTTGATGAGCAGTTCTTC.

Many counts were recorded for this clonotype. The V call is TRBV6-9, the J call TRBJ2-5, with D possibly being TRBD1 or TRBD2 (5 bases each). Germline V lookup: CDR1 MNHGY, CDR2 SVAAGI. Trimming cost V 3 bases and J 1 base, with 12 bases left between them. CDR3 length: 15 residues. The CDR3 here is CASSYEPGTQETQYF. The CDR3 coding sequence is TGTGCCAGCAGTTACGAACCCGGGACCCAAGAGACCCAGTACTTC.

This chain joins TRBV7-3 and TRBJ1-1; maybe TRBD1 (5 bases). V lost 2 bases to trimming and J lost 9 bases, with 19 bases between them. The germline gives CDR1 SGHTA, CDR2 FQGTGA. CDR3 size: 15 residues. CDR3 residues: CASSLAPGRGDQAFF. The CDR3 coding sequence is TGTGCCAGCAGCTTAGCCCCAGGGCGGGGAGACCAAGCTTTCTTT.

This clonotype was found many times. This chain links TRBV7-9 with TRBJ1-1; a possible D gene is TRBD1 (6 bases). Trimming left V 5 bases short and J 0 bases short, with 13 bases between. This CDR3 is 15 amino acids long. CDR1 is SEHNR and CDR2 is FQNEAQ in the germline V gene (reference sequence). The CDR3 DNA reads as TGTGCCAGCAGCCACCGGGACAATATGAACACTGAAGCTTTCTTT. Encoded protein: CASSHRDNMNTEAFF.

Points on this clonotype: A much larger clonotype is one base distant, so this may be a read error. J is TRBJ1-2 and V is TRBV9; TRBD1 matches at 9 bases. The CDR3 loop spans 16 amino acids. Germline assignment: CDR1 SGDLS and CDR2 YYNGEE. CDR3 in DNA: TGTGCCAGCAGCCCGGGGGACAGGGCAAACACTTATGGCCACACCTTC. This codes for CASSPGDRANTYGHTF.

The CDR3 nucleotides are TGTGCCAGCTCACCTCGTTCGGACAATCAGCCCCAGCATTTT. Its translation: CASSPRSDNQPQHF. V is TRBV18 and J is TRBJ1-5; D is uncertain. The germline CDR1 and CDR2 sequences are KGHSH and LQKENI. Trimming pared 3 bases from V and 3 bases from J, leaving 9 bases between. The CDR3 consists of 14 residues.

In the case of this clonotype: This clone may be a read error of a much larger clone one base away. The rearrangement links TRBV7-9 to TRBJ2-2, with 7 bases matching TRBD2. The V and J ends lost 5 bases and 2 bases, in that order; junction bases with no gene match: 2. The germline V gene has CDR1 SEHNR and CDR2 FQNEAQ (reference sequence). This CDR3 region has 14 residues. CDR3 sequence reads: CASSRAGNTGELFF. Here the CDR3 DNA reads TGTGCCAGCAGCAGAGCGGGAAACACCGGGGAGCTGTTTTTT.

This clonotype came up many times. V usage is TRBV20-1 and J usage is TRBJ2-3; 7 nucleotides match TRBD2. This CDR3 region has 14 residues. The V gene end was trimmed by 3 bases and the J gene end by 5 bases; junction bases not matched to a gene: 8. Germline-derived CDR1 and CDR2 are DFQATT and SNEGSKA (reference sequence). The CDR3 sequence: CSASRLAGEDTQYF. The CDR3 DNA reads as TGCAGTGCTAGTCGGCTTGCGGGGGAAGATACGCAGTATTTT.

At least ten counts were recorded for this clonotype. The V gene is TRBV7-9, the J gene TRBJ2-1; D perhaps matches TRBD1 (6 bases). This CDR3 region has 13 residues. Trimming cost V 1 base and J 11 bases, with 12 bases left between them. Germline V lookup: CDR1 SEHNR, CDR2 FQNEAQ (reference sequence). In DNA, the CDR3 is TGTGCCAGCAGCTTAGTAGAGCAGGGGAAGCAGTTCTTC. It codes for CASSLVEQGKQFF.

The genes are TRBV7-9 and TRBJ2-2, with D uncertain. Germline V gene sequence: CDR1 SEHNR, CDR2 FQNEAQ (reference sequence). The CDR3 runs to 12 residues. Trimming stripped 3 bases from V and 8 bases from J, with 7 bases between. DNA for the CDR3: TGTGCCAGCAGCTTGTTGTTTGGGGAGCTGTTTTTT. This sequence encodes CASSLLFGELFF.

In its sample, this clonotype was seen many times. The chain joins TRBV9 to TRBJ2-7; D is perhaps TRBD2 (6 bases). Germline V gene lookup returns CDR1 SGDLS and CDR2 YYNGEE. With 4 bases removed from V and 2 bases from J, the gap between germline ends came to 16 bases. The CDR3 extends over 15 amino acids. CDR3 nucleotides: TGTGCCAGCAGCCTGGGGGACTCCACAACCTACGAGCAGTACTTC. This encodes CASSLGDSTTYEQYF.

This clonotype was counted at least ten times. The CDR3 is CASSEAPSAYEQYF. CDR3 DNA sequence: TGCGCCAGCAGTGAGGCTCCCTCTGCCTACGAGCAGTACTTC. The chain joins TRBV10-1 to TRBJ2-7; D ambiguous. V shed 2 bases and J shed 2 bases, with 10 bases lying between them. The germline gives CDR1 WNHNN, CDR2 SYGVQD (reference sequence). This CDR3 is 14 amino acids long.

J is TRBJ2-7 and V is TRBV5-4; 7 nucleotides agree with TRBD1. Looked up from germline, CDR1 is SGHNT and CDR2 is YYREEE (reference sequence). This CDR3 is 13 amino acids long. Germline trimming cut 4 bases from V and 3 bases from J; bases unmatched to any gene: 4. CDR3 amino acids: CASSETGNYEQYF. The CDR3 region has the DNA TGTGCCAGCAGCGAGACAGGGAACTACGAGCAGTACTTC.

The V and J genes are TRBV10-3 and TRBJ1-2; D is undetermined. Germline CDR1 reads ENHRY; CDR2 reads SYGVKD. Trimming took 3 bases from V and 2 from J, leaving 16 bases between them. The CDR3 is 16 residues long. The CDR3 bases are TGTGCCATCAGTGATATAAGGTTAGGGTCCAACTATGGCTACACCTTC. Translated: CAISDIRLGSNYGYTF.

This clonotype was detected ten times or more. The chain joins TRBV5-4 to TRBJ2-6, with D perhaps matching TRBD2 (5 bases). Trimming pared 5 bases from V and 0 bases from J, leaving 9 bases between. Germline V gene data show CDR1 as SGHNT and CDR2 as YYREEE (reference sequence). The CDR3 runs 15 residues. In DNA form, the CDR3 reads TGTGCCAGCAGACTCCGGGGCTCTGGGGCCAACGTCCTGACTTTC. Translated, it gives CASRLRGSGANVLTF.

This clonotype showed up many times. The V call is TRBV7-2, the J call TRBJ1-1; TRBD1 matches 7 bases. CDR3 size: 13 residues. V shed 2 bases and J 9 bases; nucleotides not matched to a gene: 6. Germline CDR1 reads SGHTA; CDR2 reads FQGNSA. Here the CDR3 DNA reads TGTGCCAGCAGCTTAAGCTGGGACAGTAAAGCTTTCTTT. The encoded protein is CASSLSWDSKAFF. Complete variable domain (other parts from reference TRBV7-2 and TRBJ1-1): GAGVSQSPSNKVTEKGKDVELRCDPISGHTALYWYRQSLGQGLEFLIYFQGNSAPDKSGLPSDRFSAERTGGSVSTLTIQRTQQEDSAVYLCASSLSWDSKAFFGQGTRLTVV.

Comments on this clonotype: A read error may be the cause here, since a much bigger clone is one base away. The conserved phenylalanine or tryptophan normally closing the CDR3 is absent here, so this likely arose from a read error. This rearrangement joins TRBV5-1 to TRBJ2-1; D is unresolved. The CDR3 spans 13 residues. V gave up 1 base and J gave up 8 bases, with 10 bases separating them. Germline assignment: CDR1 SGHRS and CDR2 YFSETQ. CDR3 protein: CASSLWGTHEQFL. Here the CDR3 DNA reads TGCGCCAGCAGCTTGTGGGGTACCCATGAGCAGTTCCTC.